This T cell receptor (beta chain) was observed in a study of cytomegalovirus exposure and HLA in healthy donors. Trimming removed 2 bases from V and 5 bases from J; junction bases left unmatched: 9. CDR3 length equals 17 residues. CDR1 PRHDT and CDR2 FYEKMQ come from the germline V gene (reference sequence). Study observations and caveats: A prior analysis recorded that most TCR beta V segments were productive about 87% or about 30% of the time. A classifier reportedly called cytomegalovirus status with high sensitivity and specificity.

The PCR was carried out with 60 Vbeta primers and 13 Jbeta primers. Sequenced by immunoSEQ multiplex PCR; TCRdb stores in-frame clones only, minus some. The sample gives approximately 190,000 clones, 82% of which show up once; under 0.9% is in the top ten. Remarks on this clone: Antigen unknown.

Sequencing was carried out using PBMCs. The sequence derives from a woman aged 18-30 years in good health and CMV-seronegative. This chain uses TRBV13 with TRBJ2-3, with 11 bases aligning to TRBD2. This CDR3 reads CASSLRLAGGQGDTQYF. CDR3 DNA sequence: TGTGCCAGCAGCTTAAGGCTAGCGGGGGGCCAGGGAGATACGCAGTATTTT.